This T cell receptor beta chain came from a study of blood T cells in healthy people across ages. A second about 7 to 11 cycle PCR used barcoded and J-beta primers. Each of the samples gave a minimum of 3 million paired-end reads that contained CDR3. In TCRdb, the 5' RACE reads were re-called with MiXCR into one record per CDR3 protein. The sample consists of roughly 1,500,000 distinct CDR3 sequences, approximately 42% of them appearing once. Germline lookup yields CDR1 SGHTA and CDR2 FQGNSA. V was trimmed by 1 base and J by 9 bases, leaving 10 bases between them. This CDR3 has 13 residues. Sequences were obtained from blood. This sequence originates from a young woman in good health. The rearrangement joins TRBV7-2 to TRBJ2-1; perhaps TRBD1 as D (6 bases). This CDR3 reads CASSLEVRGEQFF. CDR3 DNA sequence: TGTGCCAGCAGCTTAGAGGTCAGGGGTGAGCAGTTCTTC.